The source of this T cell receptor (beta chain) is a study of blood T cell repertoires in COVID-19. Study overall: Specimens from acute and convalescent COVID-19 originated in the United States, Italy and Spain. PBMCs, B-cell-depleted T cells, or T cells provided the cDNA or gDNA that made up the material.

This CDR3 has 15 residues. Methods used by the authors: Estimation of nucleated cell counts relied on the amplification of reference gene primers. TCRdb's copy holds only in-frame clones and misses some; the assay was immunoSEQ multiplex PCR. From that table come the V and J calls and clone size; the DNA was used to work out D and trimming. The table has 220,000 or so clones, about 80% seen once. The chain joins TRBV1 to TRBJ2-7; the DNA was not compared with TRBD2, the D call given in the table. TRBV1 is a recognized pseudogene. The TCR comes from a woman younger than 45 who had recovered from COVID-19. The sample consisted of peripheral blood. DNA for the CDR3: TGCACCAGCAGCCAAGCGCGCGGGTTCATATACGAGCAGTACTTC. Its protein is CTSSQARGFIYEQYF.